The T cell receptor beta chain under discussion was sequenced for a study of T cell responses to AZD1222 COVID-19 vaccine. General observations from the study: The number of AZD1222 recipients seropositive at baseline was only six.

Assay: immunoSEQ multiplex PCR; the TCRdb copy retains only in-frame clones and omits some. The data hold some 110,000 clones, with about 86% observed a single time. The V segment lost 4 bases and the J segment 3 bases; nucleotides outside the gene matches: 6. CDR1 SGHDT and CDR2 YYEEEE come from the germline V gene. The CDR3 runs 15 residues. This clone appeared a single time. Its specificity is not known. The chain joins TRBV5-6 to TRBJ2-1, with TRBD1 matching 8 bases. The sequence came from an adult who received the AZD1222 COVID-19 vaccine. The source material was peripheral blood, sampled 28 days after the second AZD1222 dose. The CDR3 sequence: CASSPRTGYYNEQFF. The CDR3 DNA reads TGTGCCAGCAGCCCACGGACAGGGTACTACAATGAGCAGTTCTTC.